The 25 T cell receptor beta chains listed next were all sequenced from one sample in a study of T cell clones after liver transplantation. The assay was immunoSEQ multiplex PCR, and TCRdb's table has in-frame clones only and misses some. Of 90,000 to 120,000 clones in the sample, roughly 80% are singletons; the top ten hold approximately 0.93%. The specimen was CD4+ T cells from blood, collected before liver transplant. Every receptor here comes from a human donor who received a liver transplant.

This clone was counted between two and nine times. The gene calls are TRBV4-1 and TRBJ1-2, with a weak D call TRBD1 (6 bases). Looked up from germline, CDR1 is MGHRA and CDR2 is YSYEKL. Trimming pared 3 bases from V and 5 bases from J, leaving 10 bases between. CDR3 length equals 13 residues. CDR3 coding DNA: TGCGCCAGCAGCCATTCACAGGGTTATGGCTACACCTTC. Protein product: CASSHSQGYGYTF.

The rearrangement links TRBV30 to TRBJ1-4; D might be TRBD1 (5 bases). V lost 7 bases, J lost 4 bases, and 19 bases lay in between. Germline V CDR1 and CDR2: GTSNPN, SVGIG (reference sequence). CDR3 length equals 15 residues. CDR3 in amino acids: CALRRGTASNEKLFF. CDR3 coding DNA: TGTGCCTTACGCCGCGGGACGGCGAGTAATGAAAAACTGTTTTTT.

This chain joins TRBV6-1 and TRBJ2-7; tentatively, D is TRBD1 (5 bases). Germline V lookup: CDR1 MNHNS, CDR2 SASEGT. Trimming left V 3 bases short and J 3 bases short, with 12 bases between. The CDR3 sequence is 14 residues long. CDR3 DNA sequence: TGTGCCAGCAGTGAGAGGTGGCAGGGCTACGAGCAGTACTTC. As protein: CASSERWQGYEQYF.

The genes are TRBV2 and TRBJ1-5; D is unresolved. The CDR3 loop spans 14 amino acids. Germline CDR1 and CDR2: SNHLY and FYNNEI. Trimming took off 5 bases at V and 4 bases at J, with 12 bases between the two ends. The CDR3 nucleotides are TGTGCCAGCAGTCTCCTACTCGAGAATCAGCCCCAGCATTTT. Translation gives CASSLLLENQPQHF.

V usage is TRBV10-3 and J usage is TRBJ1-3; tentative D call: TRBD1 (6 bases). The CDR3 is made up of 13 amino acids. V lost 6 bases to trimming and J lost 0 bases, with 6 bases between them. Germline CDR1 is ENHRY and CDR2 is SYGVKD. The CDR3 here is CAIRDSSGNTIYF. Written as DNA, the CDR3 is TGTGCCATCAGGGACAGCTCTGGAAACACCATATATTTT.

This chain uses TRBV14 with TRBJ1-4; D not certain. Trimming cost V 3 bases and J 8 bases, with 13 bases left between them. This CDR3 contains 14 residues. Germline CDR1 reads SGHDN; CDR2 reads FVKESK. The chain's CDR3 is CASSHASTVEKLFF. The CDR3 region has the DNA TGTGCCAGCAGCCACGCCAGCACGGTGGAAAAACTGTTTTTT.

The chain employs TRBV10-1 and TRBJ2-3, with D unresolved. CDR3 length equals 12 residues. Germline V gene lookup returns CDR1 WNHNN and CDR2 SYGVQD (reference sequence). The germline V and J ends were trimmed by 8 bases and 12 bases, with 18 bases remaining between them. The CDR3 protein is CASVRGQRNQYF. CDR3 sequence (DNA): TGCGCCAGCGTGCGAGGCCAGAGGAATCAGTATTTT.

The chain employs TRBV5-4 and TRBJ2-7; 7 bases align to TRBD2. The CDR3 extends over 15 amino acids. Germline CDR1 and CDR2: SGHNT and YYREEE (reference sequence). V lost 1 base to trimming and J lost 4 bases; unmatched junction nucleotides: 8. The DNA of the CDR3 is TGTGCCAGCAGCTTGTCGGCGGGAGATGGTTACGAGCAGTACTTC. Its protein product is CASSLSAGDGYEQYF.

The chain combines TRBV27 with TRBJ2-3, with a possible D match to TRBD1 (5 bases). V lost 6 bases to trimming and J lost 4 bases, with 20 bases between them. Germline V gene lookup returns CDR1 MNHEY and CDR2 SMNVEV (reference sequence). The length of the CDR3 is 16 residues. The CDR3 DNA reads as TGTGCCAGCAGCTCCCTTGGGGCAGGAAAATCAGATACGCAGTATTTT. This encodes CASSSLGAGKSDTQYF.

This clone was seen a few times. The chain carries TRBV7-8 and TRBJ1-6; no clear D gene. CDR1 and CDR2 from the germline V gene are SGHVS and FQNEAQ. The CDR3 runs to 15 residues. Deletions cut 2 bases from V and 10 bases from J, with 15 bases between. CDR3 in DNA: TGTGCCAGCAGCTTACGGGAGACGGTCGGGTCACCCCTCCACTTT. Amino acid sequence: CASSLRETVGSPLHF.

The V and J genes are TRBV9 and TRBJ1-3, with D perhaps TRBD1 (5 bases). This CDR3 has 14 residues. Per germline, CDR1 SGDLS and CDR2 YYNGEE. Trimming removed 0 bases at V and 2 bases at J, with 6 bases between. The CDR3 here is CASSVGGTGNTIYF. The CDR3 nucleotides are TGTGCCAGCAGCGTAGGGGGGACTGGAAACACCATATATTTT.

The chain joins TRBV5-1 to TRBJ1-1, with D unresolved. The CDR3 consists of 15 residues. Trimming removed 6 bases from V and 1 base from J, with 16 bases in between. The germline V gene has CDR1 SGHRS and CDR2 YFSETQ. CDR3 protein: CASTPGSTPNTEAFF. DNA for the CDR3: TGCGCCAGCACCCCCGGCAGTACTCCGAACACTGAAGCTTTCTTT.

The genes are TRBV27 and TRBJ2-5; tentative D call: TRBD1 (6 bases). The germline V and J ends were trimmed by 0 bases and 5 bases, with 10 bases remaining between them. CDR1 MNHEY and CDR2 SMNVEV come from the germline V gene (reference sequence). This CDR3 spans 14 amino acids. CDR3 protein: CASSLSSGVETQYF. DNA for the CDR3: TGTGCCAGCAGTTTATCGTCAGGGGTTGAGACCCAGTACTTC.

The chain carries TRBV29-1 and TRBJ1-1, with D tentatively TRBD1 (6 bases). V dropped 5 bases and J dropped 5 bases, with 21 bases sitting between them. This CDR3 is built from 15 residues. The V gene's germline CDR1 is SQVTM and CDR2 ANQGSEA. CDR3 loop: CSVPAGGGLRTEAFF. The DNA of the CDR3 is TGCAGCGTTCCCGCGGGGGGCGGACTTAGGACTGAAGCTTTCTTT.

The chain links TRBV12-5 to TRBJ2-1; D is uncertain. The germline V and J ends were trimmed by 2 bases and 4 bases, with 9 bases remaining between them. CDR1 is LGHNT and CDR2 is FRNRAP in the germline V gene. The CDR3 has 14 residues. The CDR3 reads CASGLNSAYNEQFF. DNA for the CDR3: TGTGCTAGTGGTTTGAATTCAGCTTACAATGAGCAGTTCTTC.

The chain joins TRBV18 to TRBJ2-3; TRBD2 matches at 10 bases. V was pared by 2 bases and J by 1 base, with 6 bases of the junction left unmatched. CDR1 and CDR2 from the germline V gene are KGHSH and LQKENI. This CDR3 is built from 17 residues. CDR3 nucleotides: TGTGCCAGCTCACCAACCTCCGGGACTAGCGGCACAGATACGCAGTATTTT. It is translated as CASSPTSGTSGTDTQYF.

This chain connects TRBV11-2 to TRBJ2-1, with D perhaps matching TRBD1 (6 bases). In germline, CDR1 is SGHAT, CDR2 FQNNGV. The CDR3 has 16 amino acids. The ends were cut back, 4 bases at V and 0 bases at J, with 13 bases in the middle. CDR3 bases: TGTGCCAGCAGCTCCGGGACAATTAGCTCCTACAATGAGCAGTTCTTC. Protein: CASSSGTISSYNEQFF.

This chain joins TRBV19 and TRBJ1-1; D gene ambiguous. The V end was cut by 2 bases, the J end by 3 bases, with 7 bases between. Germline values: CDR1 LNHDA, CDR2 SQIVND (reference sequence). CDR3 length: 13 residues. The CDR3 here is CASSIREYTEAFF. The CDR3 DNA follows: TGTGCCAGTAGTATACGGGAATACACTGAAGCTTTCTTT.

V and J are TRBV7-9 and TRBJ1-2; no firm D call. V lost 10 bases, J lost 3 bases, and 6 bases lay in between. CDR1 and CDR2 from the germline V gene are SEHNR and FQNEAQ (reference sequence). The length of the CDR3 is 10 residues. CDR3 nucleotides: TGTGCCACAAAGGACTATGGCTACACCTTC. It translates to CATKDYGYTF.

The J gene is TRBJ2-7, the V gene TRBV6-5; D is uncertain. Germline V gives CDR1 MNHEY, CDR2 SVGAGI. The CDR3 totals 14 residues. Between the trimmed V and J ends, which lost 0 bases and 2 bases, there was a span of 8 bases. In nucleotides, the CDR3 is TGTGCCAGCAGTTACTCGAACCCCGCCTACGAGCAGTACTTC. Translated: CASSYSNPAYEQYF.

The gene calls are TRBV19 and TRBJ1-2; D not certain. Between the trimmed V and J ends, which lost 4 bases and 1 base, there was a span of 4 bases. This CDR3 contains 12 residues. Germline V lookup: CDR1 LNHDA, CDR2 SQIVND (reference sequence). The chain's CDR3 is CASSRDNYGYTF. The CDR3 bases are TGTGCCAGTAGTAGGGATAACTATGGCTACACCTTC.

The V and J genes are TRBV19 and TRBJ2-7; D might be TRBD1 (5 bases). Germline assignment: CDR1 LNHDA and CDR2 SQIVND (reference sequence). V lost 6 bases and J 2 bases, leaving 11 bases between the germline ends. The CDR3 has 13 amino acids. The CDR3 DNA follows: TGTGCCAGTAGCCGACAGTCAACCTACGAGCAGTACTTC. Amino acids: CASSRQSTYEQYF.

This clone was seen a few times. This may be a read error: a much more frequent sequence differs by one nucleotide. The chain recombines TRBV7-6 with TRBJ1-5; no clear D. CDR3 size: 13 residues. V dropped 5 bases and J dropped 1 base, with 6 bases sitting between them. Germline V lookup: CDR1 SGHVS, CDR2 FNYEAQ. The DNA for the CDR3 is TGTGCCAGCAGCATACAGAGCAATCAGCCCCAGCATTTT. Amino acid sequence: CASSIQSNQPQHF.

The chain employs TRBV13 and TRBJ1-2, with D unresolved. Trimming removed 2 bases at V and 7 bases at J, with 11 bases between. The germline gives CDR1 PRHDT, CDR2 FYEKMQ (reference sequence). CDR3 length equals 13 residues. CDR3: CASSLNSRFGYTF. The CDR3 bases are TGTGCCAGCAGCTTAAATTCCCGTTTTGGCTACACCTTC.

V and J are TRBV2 and TRBJ1-6; 12 bases align to TRBD1. Germline V gives CDR1 SNHLY, CDR2 FYNNEI. This CDR3 has 17 residues. With V trimmed by 2 bases and J by 7 bases, 6 bases remained unmatched. The CDR3 spells CASSEWQGQGANSPLHF. In DNA, the CDR3 is TGTGCCAGCAGTGAATGGCAGGGACAGGGGGCGAATTCACCCCTCCACTTT.